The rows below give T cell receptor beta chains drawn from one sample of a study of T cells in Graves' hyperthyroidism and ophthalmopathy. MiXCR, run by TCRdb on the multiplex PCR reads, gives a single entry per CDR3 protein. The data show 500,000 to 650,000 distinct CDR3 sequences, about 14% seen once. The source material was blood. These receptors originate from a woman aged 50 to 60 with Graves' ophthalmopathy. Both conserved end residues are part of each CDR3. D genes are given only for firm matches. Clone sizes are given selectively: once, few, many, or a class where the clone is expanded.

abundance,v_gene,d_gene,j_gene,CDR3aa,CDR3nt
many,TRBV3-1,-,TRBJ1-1,CASSHRAWGANTEAFF,TGTGCCAGCAGCCATCGGGCCTGGGGGGCGAACACTGAAGCTTTCTTT
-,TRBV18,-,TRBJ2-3,CASSPPSTRSTDTQYF,TGTGCCAGCTCACCTCCCTCGACTAGGAGCACAGATACGCAGTATTTT
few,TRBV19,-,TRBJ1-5,CASSIGLKHNQPQHF,TGTGCCAGTAGTATCGGACTTAAGCACAATCAGCCCCAGCATTTT
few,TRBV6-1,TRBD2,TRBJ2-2,CASRSTREGRTGELFF,TGTGCCAGCAGGAGCACGCGGGAGGGCCGGACCGGGGAGCTGTTTTTT
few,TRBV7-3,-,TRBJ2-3,CASSLRGLDTQYF,TGTGCCAGCAGCTTAAGGGGACTAGATACGCAGTATTTT
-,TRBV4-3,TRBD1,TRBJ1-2,CASSRGTVSPYGYTF,TGCGCCAGCAGCCGAGGGACAGTATCACCCTATGGCTACACCTTC
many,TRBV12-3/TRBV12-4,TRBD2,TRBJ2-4,CASSSEVPDPSGSSVDKNIQYF,TGTGCCAGCAGCTCCGAGGTCCCTGATCCTAGCGGGAGTTCGGTGGACAAAAACATTCAGTACTTC
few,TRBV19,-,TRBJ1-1,CASSIQGPMNTEAFF,TGTGCCAGTAGTATTCAGGGACCCATGAACACTGAAGCTTTCTTT
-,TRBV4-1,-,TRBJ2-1,CASSQDPGVSNEQFF,TGCGCCAGCAGCCAAGATCCAGGGGTAAGCAATGAGCAGTTCTTC
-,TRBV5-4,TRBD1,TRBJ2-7,CASSLEGAAYEQYF,TGTGCCAGCAGCTTGGAGGGGGCGGCCTACGAGCAGTACTTC
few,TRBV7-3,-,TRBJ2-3,CASSWGLAGTDTQYF,TGTGCCAGCAGCTGGGGGCTAGCGGGCACAGATACGCAGTATTTT
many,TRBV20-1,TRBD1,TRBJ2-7,CRAGTGSYEQYF,TGCAGGGCCGGGACAGGATCCTACGAGCAGTACTTC
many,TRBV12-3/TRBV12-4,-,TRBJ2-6,CASSFSPGANVLTF,TGTGCCAGCAGTTTTTCCCCTGGGGCCAACGTCCTGACTTTC
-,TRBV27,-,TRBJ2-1,CASSLFTLTGEQFF,TGTGCCAGCAGTTTATTCACCCTCACAGGGGAGCAGTTCTTC
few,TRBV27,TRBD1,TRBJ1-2,CASSSGTGGGYGYTF,TGTGCCAGCAGTTCCGGGACAGGGGGCGGCTATGGCTACACCTTC
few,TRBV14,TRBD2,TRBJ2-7,CASSHSGGVGYEQYF,TGTGCCAGCAGCCATTCGGGGGGAGTAGGCTACGAGCAGTACTTC
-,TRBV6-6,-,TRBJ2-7,CASSYSTGSAETYEQYF,TGTGCCAGCAGTTACTCGACCGGCTCAGCGGAAACCTACGAGCAGTACTTC
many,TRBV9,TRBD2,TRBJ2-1,CASSVVLAGEQFF,TGTGCCAGCAGCGTAGTCCTAGCGGGAGAGCAGTTCTTC
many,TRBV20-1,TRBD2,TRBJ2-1,CSARSGRGYNEQFF,TGCAGTGCTAGGAGCGGGAGGGGGTACAATGAGCAGTTCTTC
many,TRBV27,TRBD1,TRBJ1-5,CASSPGTGGFQPQHF,TGTGCCAGCAGTCCTGGGACAGGGGGCTTTCAGCCCCAGCATTTT
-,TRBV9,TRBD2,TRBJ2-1,CASSPTTSGSGRAYNEQFF,TGTGCCAGCAGCCCGACGACTAGCGGGAGTGGAAGGGCCTACAATGAGCAGTTCTTC
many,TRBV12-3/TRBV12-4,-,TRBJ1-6,CASRPTGRKVNSPLHF,TGTGCCAGCAGACCGACGGGACGAAAAGTTAATTCACCCCTCCACTTT
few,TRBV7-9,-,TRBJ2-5,CASGSRPTAETQYF,TGTGCCAGCGGCTCCCGGCCTACCGCTGAGACCCAGTACTTC
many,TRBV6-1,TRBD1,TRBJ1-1,CASSPLGQGMAEAFF,TGTGCCAGCAGTCCGTTGGGACAGGGGATGGCTGAAGCTTTCTTT
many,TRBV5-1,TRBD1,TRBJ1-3,CASSWEGTDSGNTIYF,TGCGCCAGCAGCTGGGAGGGGACAGACTCTGGAAACACCATATATTTT
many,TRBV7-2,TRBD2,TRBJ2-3,CASSQLAGGSTDTQYF,TGTGCCAGCAGTCAACTAGCGGGAGGTTCCACAGATACGCAGTATTTT
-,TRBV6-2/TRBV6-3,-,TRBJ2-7,CASSYEDSRYEQYF,TGTGCCAGCAGTTACGAGGACAGCCGATACGAGCAGTACTTC
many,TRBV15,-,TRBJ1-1,CATSRGAQTEAFF,TGTGCCACCAGCAGAGGGGCGCAAACTGAAGCTTTCTTT
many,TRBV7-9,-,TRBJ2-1,CASSLAGVVNEQFF,TGTGCCAGCAGCTTAGCGGGAGTGGTTAATGAGCAGTTCTTC
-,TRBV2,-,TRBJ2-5,CATQGKGGETQYF,TGTGCCACTCAGGGCAAGGGCGGAGAGACCCAGTACTTC
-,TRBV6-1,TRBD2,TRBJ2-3,CASSLTSGWSHSTDTQYF,TGTGCCAGCTCCCTGACTAGCGGGTGGTCTCATAGCACAGATACGCAGTATTTT
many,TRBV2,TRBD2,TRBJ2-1,CASSRGGSGGNEQFF,TGTGCCAGCTCGCGCGGCGGGAGTGGGGGCAATGAGCAGTTCTTC
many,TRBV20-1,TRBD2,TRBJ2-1,CSATSTSGRLDEQFF,TGCAGTGCTACCTCGACTAGCGGGAGGTTGGATGAGCAGTTCTTC
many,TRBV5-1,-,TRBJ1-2,CASSPGASGHYGYTF,TGCGCCAGCAGCCCGGGGGCTTCGGGGCACTATGGCTACACCTTC
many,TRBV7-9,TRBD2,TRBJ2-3,CASSLALSGRVADTQYF,TGTGCCAGCAGCTTAGCCTTAAGCGGGAGAGTGGCAGATACGCAGTATTTT
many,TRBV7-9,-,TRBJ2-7,CVCEDYSYEQYF,TGTGTCTGCGAGGACTATTCCTACGAGCAGTACTTC
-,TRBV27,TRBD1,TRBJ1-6,CASSTGGFSPLHF,TGTGCCAGCAGTACAGGGGGCTTTTCACCCCTCCACTTT
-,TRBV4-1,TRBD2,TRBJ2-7,CASSQELASGAYEQYF,TGCGCCAGCAGCCAAGAGTTGGCTAGCGGAGCCTACGAGCAGTACTTC
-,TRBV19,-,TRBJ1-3,CASTTGRFSGNTIYF,TGTGCCAGTACCACAGGCAGATTCTCTGGAAACACCATATATTTT
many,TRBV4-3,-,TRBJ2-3,CASSQDAGLSTDTQYF,TGCGCCAGCAGCCAAGATGCGGGACTGAGCACAGATACGCAGTATTTT
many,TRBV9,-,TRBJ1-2,CASSVSLTGTDYGYTF,TGTGCCAGCAGCGTCTCCCTAACCGGGACTGACTATGGCTACACCTTC
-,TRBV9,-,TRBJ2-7,CASSASGASSYEQYF,TGTGCCAGCAGCGCCAGTGGCGCGAGCTCCTACGAGCAGTACTTC
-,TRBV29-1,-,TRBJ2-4,CSVVSRAPRNIQYF,TGCAGCGTTGTAAGTAGGGCCCCTCGGAACATTCAGTACTTC
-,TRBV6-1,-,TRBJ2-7,CASSEFLSRLLTPYEQYF,TGTGCCAGCAGTGAATTTCTTTCCCGACTATTGACTCCCTACGAGCAGTACTTC
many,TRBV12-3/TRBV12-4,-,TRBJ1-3,CASSLYGGYSGNTIYF,TGTGCCAGCAGTTTATATGGGGGTTACTCTGGAAACACCATATATTTT
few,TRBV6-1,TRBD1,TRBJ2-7,CASSDTRTGGYEQYF,TGTGCCAGCAGTGATACGAGGACAGGGGGCTACGAGCAGTACTTC
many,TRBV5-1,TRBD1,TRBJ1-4,CASRDRGLIAEKLFF,TGCGCCAGCAGGGACAGGGGGCTCATTGCTGAAAAACTGTTTTTT
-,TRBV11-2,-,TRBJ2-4,CASSSREPNIQYF,TGTGCCAGCAGCTCCCGTGAACCCAACATTCAGTACTTC
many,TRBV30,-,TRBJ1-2,CAWMAQRANYGYTF,TGTGCCTGGATGGCCCAACGCGCTAACTATGGCTACACCTTC